This T cell receptor beta chain was retrieved from a study of response to subunit inactivated influenza vaccine. This CDR3 region has 12 residues. Trimming took 3 bases from V and 8 from J, leaving 10 bases between them. TCRdb re-analysed the RT-PCR reads in MiXCR, keeping a single row per CDR3 protein. The sample lists around 710,000 distinct CDR3 sequences, 11% to 15% occurring once. The material was PBMCs from blood, obtained 14 days before vaccination. This TCR derives from a man aged 50 to 59 who received an inactivated influenza vaccine. This chain uses TRBV12-3 or TRBV12-4 with TRBJ1-1, with D possibly TRBD1 on 6 matching bases. The CDR3 DNA reads TGTGCCAGCAGTTTCGCGGGGGCCGAAGCTTTCTTT. As protein: CASSFAGAEAFF.